This entry lists 3 T cell receptor beta chains sequenced from one sample in a study of T cell repertoires in cytomegalovirus infection. TCRdb fed the reads into MiXCR, producing one record per CDR3 protein. The sample holds roughly 87,000 distinct CDR3 sequences, approximately 30% seen once. These receptors' targets are unknown. Sample: CD8+ T cells from cultured PBMCs, taken from culture after CMV antigen stimulation. These receptors were collected from a human donor in good health (CMV status not recorded). Some clones in this sample may be carry-over from other donors' samples.

This clonotype occurred a few times. The V and J genes are TRBV7-6 and TRBJ2-7; unclear D gene. The germline V and J ends were trimmed by 4 bases and 6 bases, with 13 bases remaining between them. CDR3 size: 13 residues. CDR1 is SGHVS and CDR2 is FNYEAQ in the germline V gene. Written as DNA, the CDR3 is TGTGCCAGCAGCTCGGGCGTTCCCGGCGAGCAGTACTTC. It codes for CASSSGVPGEQYF.

This clonotype was picked up a small number of times. The chain carries TRBV25-1 and TRBJ1-3; tentatively, D is TRBD1 (5 bases). Germline V CDR1 and CDR2: MGHDK, SYGVNS. The V and J ends lost 2 bases and 4 bases respectively, with 15 bases between them. The CDR3 contains 16 residues. The CDR3 region is CASSEGALYAGNTIYF. CDR3 bases: TGTGCCAGCAGTGAAGGGGCCCTTTACGCAGGAAACACCATATATTTT.

The rearrangement uses TRBV20-1 and TRBJ2-7; unclear D gene. The germline CDR1 and CDR2 sequences are DFQATT and SNEGSKA (reference sequence). V lost 3 bases and J lost 3, with 12 bases in between. This CDR3 spans 13 amino acids. The CDR3, as DNA: TGCAGTGCTAGGAACCCGGACGGCTACGAGCAGTACTTC. Translating gives CSARNPDGYEQYF.